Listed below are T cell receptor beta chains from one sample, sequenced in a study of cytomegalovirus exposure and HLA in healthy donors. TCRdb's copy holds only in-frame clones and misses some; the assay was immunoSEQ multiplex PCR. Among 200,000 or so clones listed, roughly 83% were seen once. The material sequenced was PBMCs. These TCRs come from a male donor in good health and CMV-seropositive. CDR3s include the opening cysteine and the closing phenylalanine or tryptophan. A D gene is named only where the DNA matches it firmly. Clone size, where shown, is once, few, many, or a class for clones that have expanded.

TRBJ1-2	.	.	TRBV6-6	CAGGETGYTF	TGTGCCGGAGGGGAGACTGGCTACACCTTC
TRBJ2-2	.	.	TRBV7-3	CASSLIPPGLDTGELFF	TGTGCCAGCAGCTTAATCCCTCCGGGACTCGACACCGGGGAGCTGTTTTTT
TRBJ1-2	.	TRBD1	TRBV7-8	CASSWDRTTYGYTF	TGTGCCAGCAGCTGGGACAGGACGACCTATGGCTACACCTTC
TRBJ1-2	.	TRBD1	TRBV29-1	CSVEGTGYYGYTF	TGCAGCGTTGAAGGGACAGGGTACTATGGCTACACCTTC
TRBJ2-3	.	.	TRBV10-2	CASSEFSNPTDTQYF	TGCGCCAGCAGTGAGTTTAGCAACCCCACAGATACGCAGTATTTT
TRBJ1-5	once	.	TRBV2	CASSDRQPQHF	TGTGCCAGCAGTGATCGTCAGCCCCAGCATTTT
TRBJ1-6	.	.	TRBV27	CASSLIVSYNSPLHF	TGTGCCAGCAGTTTAATAGTATCCTATAATTCACCCCTCCACTTT
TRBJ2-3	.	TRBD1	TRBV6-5	CASSYTGTATDTQYF	TGTGCCAGCAGTTACACCGGGACAGCCACAGATACGCAGTATTTT
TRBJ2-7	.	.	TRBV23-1	CASEFGTLHECAYEQYF	TGCGCCAGCGAATTCGGGACACTACATGAATGTGCCTACGAGCAGTACTTC
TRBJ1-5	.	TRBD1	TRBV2	CASSEVDRDLNQPQHF	TGTGCCAGCAGTGAAGTAGACAGGGATCTAAATCAGCCCCAGCATTTT
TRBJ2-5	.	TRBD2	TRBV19	CASRVGGGETQYF	TGTGCCAGTAGGGTGGGGGGGGGAGAGACCCAGTACTTC
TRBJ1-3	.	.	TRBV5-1	CASSLGGPGNTIYF	TGCGCCAGCAGCTTGGGGGGGCCGGGAAACACCATATATTTT
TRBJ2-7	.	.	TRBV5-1	CASSSRGVSSYEQYF	TGCGCCAGCAGCTCCCGGGGAGTATCCTCCTACGAGCAGTACTTC
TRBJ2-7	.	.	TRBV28	CASSLTQLYEQYF	TGTGCCAGCAGTTTAACCCAACTCTACGAGCAGTACTTC
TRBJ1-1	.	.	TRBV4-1	CASSPQEGFMNTEAFF	TGCGCCAGCAGCCCTCAGGAGGGGTTTATGAACACTGAAGCTTTCTTT
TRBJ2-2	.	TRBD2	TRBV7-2	CASSPSGGNTGELFF	TGTGCCAGCAGCCCCAGCGGGGGGAACACCGGGGAGCTGTTTTTT
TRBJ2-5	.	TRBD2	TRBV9	CASSPRTSVVSETQYF	TGTGCCAGCAGCCCGCGGACTAGCGTTGTTTCAGAGACCCAGTACTTC
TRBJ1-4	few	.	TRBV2	CASSEAPGVQKLFF	TGTGCCAGCAGTGAAGCGCCCGGGGTTCAAAAACTGTTTTTT
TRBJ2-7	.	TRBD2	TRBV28	CASSFRFGETSGRPSPF	TGTGCCAGCAGTTTTAGGTTCGGGGAGACTAGCGGGAGGCCCTCCCCCTTC
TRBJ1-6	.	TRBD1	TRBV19	CASSSNRGQSSYNSPLHF	TGTGCCAGTAGTTCAAACAGGGGGCAGAGCTCCTATAATTCACCCCTCCACTTT
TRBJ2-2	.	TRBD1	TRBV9	CASSKRTGGTGELFF	TGTGCCAGCAGCAAAAGGACAGGGGGCACCGGGGAGCTGTTTTTT
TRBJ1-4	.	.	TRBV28	CASSSERRKLFF	TGTGCCAGCAGTTCTGAAAGGCGGAAACTGTTTTTT
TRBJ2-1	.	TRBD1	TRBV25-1	CASSAPGTGSYNEQFF	TGTGCCAGCAGTGCCCCCGGGACAGGGTCCTACAATGAGCAGTTCTTC
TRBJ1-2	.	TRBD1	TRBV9	CASSARSGQGVTNGYTF	TGTGCCAGCAGCGCACGCAGCGGACAGGGAGTCACTAATGGCTACACCTTC